The T cell receptor (beta chain) under discussion was sequenced for a study of Graves' ophthalmopathy and Graves' hyperthyroidism. Points from the study as a whole: Separation of ophthalmopathy from stable hyperthyroidism was achieved by a 13-signature model, at roughly 88% sensitivity and roughly 81% specificity. For predicting ophthalmopathy progression, the model had 60% to 71% sensitivity and around 72% specificity. Blood also carried most expanded thyroid clonotypes exceeding 0.001 frequency.

This clonotype occurred a few times. The target antigen is unknown. Exclusion criteria comprised other autoimmune diseases, uncontrolled infections, pregnancy or lactation in patients. RNA transcripts were the template, and TCR beta CDR3 regions were amplified from them. After a first-round RT-PCR with HTBI primers, a second-round multiplex PCR was run. TCRdb fed the multiplex PCR reads into MiXCR, producing one record per CDR3 protein. The sample consists of around 1,000,000 distinct CDR3 sequences, about two fifths of them appearing once. The CDR3 is made up of 11 amino acids. The germline gives CDR1 MDHEN, CDR2 SYDVKM. The germline V and J ends were trimmed by 7 bases and 7 bases, with 11 bases remaining between them.

The rearrangement uses TRBV28 and TRBJ2-7; D call uncertain. The specimen sequenced was peripheral blood or thyroid tissue (not recorded which). This receptor was obtained from an adult man with Graves' hyperthyroidism. In nucleotides, the CDR3 is TGTGCCAGCACGAAGGGTCGGGAGCAGTACTTC. It encodes CASTKGREQYF.